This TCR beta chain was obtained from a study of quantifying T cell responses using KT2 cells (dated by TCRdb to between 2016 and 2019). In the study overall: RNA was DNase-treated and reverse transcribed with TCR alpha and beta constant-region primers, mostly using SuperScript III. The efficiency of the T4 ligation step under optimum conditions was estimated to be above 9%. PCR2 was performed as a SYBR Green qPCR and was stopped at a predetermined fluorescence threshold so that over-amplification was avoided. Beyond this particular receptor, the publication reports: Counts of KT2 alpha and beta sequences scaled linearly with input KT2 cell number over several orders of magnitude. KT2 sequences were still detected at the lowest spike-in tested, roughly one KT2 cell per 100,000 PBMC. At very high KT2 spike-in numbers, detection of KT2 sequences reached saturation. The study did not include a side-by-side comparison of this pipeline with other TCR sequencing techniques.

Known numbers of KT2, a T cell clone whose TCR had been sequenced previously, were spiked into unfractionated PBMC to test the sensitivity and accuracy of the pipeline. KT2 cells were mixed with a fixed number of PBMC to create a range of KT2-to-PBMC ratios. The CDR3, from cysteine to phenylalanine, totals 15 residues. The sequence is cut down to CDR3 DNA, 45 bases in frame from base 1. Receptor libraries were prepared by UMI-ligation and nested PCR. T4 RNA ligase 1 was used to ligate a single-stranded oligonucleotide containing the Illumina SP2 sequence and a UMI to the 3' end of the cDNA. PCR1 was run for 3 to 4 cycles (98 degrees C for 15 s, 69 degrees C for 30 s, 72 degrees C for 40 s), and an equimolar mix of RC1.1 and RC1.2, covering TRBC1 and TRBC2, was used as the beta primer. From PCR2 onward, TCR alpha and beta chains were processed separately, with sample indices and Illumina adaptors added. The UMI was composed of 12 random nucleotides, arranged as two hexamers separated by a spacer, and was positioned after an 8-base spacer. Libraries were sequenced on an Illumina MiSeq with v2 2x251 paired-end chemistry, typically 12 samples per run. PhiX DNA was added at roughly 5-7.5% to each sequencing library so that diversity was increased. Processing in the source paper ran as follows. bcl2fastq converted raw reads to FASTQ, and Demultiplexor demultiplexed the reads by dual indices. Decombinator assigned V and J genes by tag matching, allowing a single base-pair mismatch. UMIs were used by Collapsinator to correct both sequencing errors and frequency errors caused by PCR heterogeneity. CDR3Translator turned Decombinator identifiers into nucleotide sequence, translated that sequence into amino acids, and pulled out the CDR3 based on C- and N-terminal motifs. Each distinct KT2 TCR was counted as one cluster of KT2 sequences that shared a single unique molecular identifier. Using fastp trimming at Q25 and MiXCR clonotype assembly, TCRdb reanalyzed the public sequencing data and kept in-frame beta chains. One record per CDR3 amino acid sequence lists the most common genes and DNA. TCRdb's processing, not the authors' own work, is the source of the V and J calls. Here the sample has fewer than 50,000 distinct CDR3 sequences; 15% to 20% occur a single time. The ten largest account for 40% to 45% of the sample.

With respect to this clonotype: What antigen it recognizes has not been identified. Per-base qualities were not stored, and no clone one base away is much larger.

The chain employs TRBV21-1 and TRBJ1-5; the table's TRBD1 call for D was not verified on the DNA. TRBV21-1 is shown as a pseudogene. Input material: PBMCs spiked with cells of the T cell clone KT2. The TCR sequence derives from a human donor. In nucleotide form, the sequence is TGTGCCACCGCGCCTACAGGGGTTGGCAATCAGCCCCAGCATTTT. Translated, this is CATAPTGVGNQPQHF.